The source of this T cell receptor beta chain is a study of blood T cell repertoires in COVID-19. For the study at large: T cells, B-cell-depleted T cells, or PBMCs provided the cDNA or gDNA that served as material.

This clone was detected once. Some clones are missing from TCRdb's copy, which holds only in-frame ones; the method was immunoSEQ multiplex PCR. The table records 200,000 to 250,000 clones, 80% to 90% of them present only once. The CDR3 is made up of 16 amino acids. V was shortened by 3 bases and J by 1 base, with 16 bases between the two germline ends. Germline V lookup: CDR1 SQVTM, CDR2 ANQGSEA. The sequence came from a man aged 50-59 years with active or convalescent COVID-19. The sequencing sample was made of peripheral blood. The chain is built from TRBV29-1 and TRBJ2-1, with D possibly being TRBD2 (6 bases). CDR3 nucleotide sequence: TGCAGCGTTGACCCTACGGGAGTAGAGTCCTACAATGAGCAGTTCTTC. Translating gives CSVDPTGVESYNEQFF.